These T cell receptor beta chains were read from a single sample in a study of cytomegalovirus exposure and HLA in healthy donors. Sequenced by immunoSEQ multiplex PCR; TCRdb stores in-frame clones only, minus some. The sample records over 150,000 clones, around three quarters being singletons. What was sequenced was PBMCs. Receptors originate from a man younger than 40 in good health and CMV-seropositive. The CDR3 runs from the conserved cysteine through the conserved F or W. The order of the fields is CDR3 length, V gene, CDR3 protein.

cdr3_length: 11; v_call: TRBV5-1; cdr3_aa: CASSSNYEQFF
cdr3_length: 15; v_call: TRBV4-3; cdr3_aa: CASSQVTGGGSPLHF
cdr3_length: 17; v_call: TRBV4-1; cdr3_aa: CASSQERRPGQNYEQYF
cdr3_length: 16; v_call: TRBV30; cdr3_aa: CAWVLPGQFSSYEQYF
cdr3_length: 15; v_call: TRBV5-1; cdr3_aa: CASSTGTDNTGELFF
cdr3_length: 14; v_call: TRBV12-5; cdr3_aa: CASSRGPNTGELFF
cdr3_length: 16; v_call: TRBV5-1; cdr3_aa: CASSRTSGGAFDEQFF
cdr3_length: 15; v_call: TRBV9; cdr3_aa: CASSVGSSPNYGYTF
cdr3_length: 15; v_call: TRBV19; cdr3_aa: CASSIDRDRANEQFF
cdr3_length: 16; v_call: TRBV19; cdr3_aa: CASNERPGTGDEKLFF
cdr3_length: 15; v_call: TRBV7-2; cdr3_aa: CASSSSSSFTGELFF
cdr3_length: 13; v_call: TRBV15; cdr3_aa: CATSPHAGEEQFF
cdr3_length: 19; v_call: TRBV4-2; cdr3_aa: CASSPRTSGGNSWADTQYF
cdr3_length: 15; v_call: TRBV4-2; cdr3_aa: CASSQAGGDNSPLHF
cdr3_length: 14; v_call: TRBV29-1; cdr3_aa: CSATYSKSSYEQYF
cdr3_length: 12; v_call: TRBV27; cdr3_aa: CASSSSSYEQYF
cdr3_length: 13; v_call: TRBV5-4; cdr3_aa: CASSLGGRETQYF
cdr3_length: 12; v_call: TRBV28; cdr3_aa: CASTRQNTEAFF
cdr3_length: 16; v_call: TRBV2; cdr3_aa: CASSGPLADGTDTQYF
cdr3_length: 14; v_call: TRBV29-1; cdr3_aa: CSVEDPGPSYEQYF
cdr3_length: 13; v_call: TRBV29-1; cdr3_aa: CSVTGSSGNTIYF
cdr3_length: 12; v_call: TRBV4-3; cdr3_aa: CASSQDSYGYTF
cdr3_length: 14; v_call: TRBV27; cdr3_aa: CASSTSDTNQPQHF
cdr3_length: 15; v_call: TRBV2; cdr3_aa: CASSGAGGPEETQYF
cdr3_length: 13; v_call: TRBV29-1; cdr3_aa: CSVVAQGNTEAFF
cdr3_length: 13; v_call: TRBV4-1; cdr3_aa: CASSQTGSQPQHF
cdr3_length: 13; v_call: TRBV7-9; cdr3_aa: CASSFDNNQPQHF
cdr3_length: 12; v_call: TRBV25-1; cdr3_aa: CASSTGTRGYTF
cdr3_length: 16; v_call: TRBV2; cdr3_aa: CASSHRVRAGAGELFF
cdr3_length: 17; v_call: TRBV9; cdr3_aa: CASSVDSGASSYNEQFF
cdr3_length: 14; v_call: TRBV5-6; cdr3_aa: CASSPSLAKNIQYF
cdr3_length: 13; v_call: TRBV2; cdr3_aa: CASTPQLAGGQYF
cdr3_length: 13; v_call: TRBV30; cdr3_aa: CAWSRGLDDTQYF
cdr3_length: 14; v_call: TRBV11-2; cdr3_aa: CASRLAGHEETQYF
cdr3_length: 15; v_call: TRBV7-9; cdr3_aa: CASSDDRGRVYGYTF
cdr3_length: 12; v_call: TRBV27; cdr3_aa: CASSSENTEAFF
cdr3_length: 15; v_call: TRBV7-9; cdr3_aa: CASSLRQGADEKLFF
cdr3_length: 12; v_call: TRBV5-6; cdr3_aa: CASSLQGIEQFF
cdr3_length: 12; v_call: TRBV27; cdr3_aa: CARPGTAYEQYF
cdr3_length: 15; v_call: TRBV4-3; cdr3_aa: CASSQGAGWDNEQFF
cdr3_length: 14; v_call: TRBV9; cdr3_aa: CASMGQTSNYGYTF
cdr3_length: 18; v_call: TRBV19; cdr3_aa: CASYRDRGLPTPYNEQFF
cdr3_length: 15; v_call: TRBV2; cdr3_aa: CASKWGGFAYNEQFF
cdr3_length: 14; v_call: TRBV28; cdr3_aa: CASSVTGGLRGYTF
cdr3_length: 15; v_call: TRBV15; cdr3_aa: CATSSLAGEVGELFF
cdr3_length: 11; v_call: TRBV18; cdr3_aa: CASSSPDTQYF
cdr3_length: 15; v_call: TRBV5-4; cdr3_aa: CASSSGTGGVQGYTF
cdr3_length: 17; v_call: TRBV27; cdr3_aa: CASSLSILYGTPYEQYF
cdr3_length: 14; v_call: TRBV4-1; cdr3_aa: CASSQGQGGQPQHF
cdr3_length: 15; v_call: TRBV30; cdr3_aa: CAWKGTDPYQETQYF
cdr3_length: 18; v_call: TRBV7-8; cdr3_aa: CASSSIRLGLTNTGELFF
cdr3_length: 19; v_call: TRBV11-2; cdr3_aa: CASSLVGFTGQHTPYEQYF
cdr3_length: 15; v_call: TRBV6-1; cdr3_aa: CASSDKRTGLGEQYF
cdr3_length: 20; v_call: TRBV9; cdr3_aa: CASSVAPPGQGGSGANVLTF
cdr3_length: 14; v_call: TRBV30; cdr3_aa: CAWNARGSGNTIYF
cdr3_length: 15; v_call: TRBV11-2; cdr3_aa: CASSFEQGATGELFF
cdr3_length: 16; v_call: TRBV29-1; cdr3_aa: CSVEGREGGRSDTQYF